Below are 13 T cell receptor beta chains sequenced from a single sample in a study of blood T cell repertoires in COVID-19. Produced via immunoSEQ multiplex PCR; TCRdb's table is partial and in-frame only. The sample records 70,000 to 75,000 clones, 81% being singletons. Sequencing was carried out using peripheral blood. These receptors were obtained from a woman aged 70 to 79 with acute or convalescent COVID-19.

This chain links TRBV5-4 with TRBJ2-7; perhaps TRBD1 as D (5 bases). The CDR3 length is 14 residues. The germline CDR1 and CDR2 sequences are SGHNT and YYREEE (reference sequence). Trimming took off 2 bases at V and 1 base at J, with 10 bases between the two ends. The CDR3 DNA is TGTGCCAGCAGCTTTGGGCAGGGTTCCTACGAGCAGTACTTC. Translation gives CASSFGQGSYEQYF.

CDR3 sequence reads: CASSFGRNTEAFF. The CDR3 region has the DNA TGTGCCAGCAGTTTTGGCAGGAACACTGAAGCTTTCTTT. This rearrangement joins TRBV12-3 or TRBV12-4 to TRBJ1-1, with D hard to call. V lost 3 bases, J lost 1 base, and 6 bases lay in between. This CDR3 is 13 amino acids long.

The rearrangement links TRBV7-8 to TRBJ2-7; tentative D call: TRBD1 (6 bases). The CDR3 is 16 residues long. Germline values: CDR1 SGHVS, CDR2 FQNEAQ. The V gene lost 5 bases and the J gene lost 2 bases, with 19 bases spanning the gap. The CDR3 reads CASSPHRDTRAYEQYF. CDR3 DNA: TGTGCCAGCAGCCCACACAGGGACACCCGAGCCTACGAGCAGTACTTC.

The CDR3 coding sequence is TGTGCCAGCAGCCAAGTAGGGGGTTGGGGCGAGCAGTACTTC. Translation gives CASSQVGGWGEQYF. The chain joins TRBV3-1 (or the pseudogene TRBV3-2) to TRBJ2-7; maybe TRBD1 (6 bases). Between the trimmed V and J ends, which lost 1 base and 6 bases, there was a span of 13 bases. CDR3 length: 14 amino acids. Per the germline V gene, CDR1 is LGHDT and CDR2 is YNNKEL (reference sequence).

The genes are TRBV18 and TRBJ1-6; D uncertain. From germline, CDR1 is KGHSH and CDR2 LQKENI. This CDR3 contains 14 residues. Trimming shortened V by 6 bases and J by 6 bases, and 12 bases separated the two germline ends. The CDR3 nucleotides are TGTGCCAGCTCGGGCCCGGAATCTAATTCACCCCTCCACTTT. It translates to CASSGPESNSPLHF.

This chain links TRBV28 with TRBJ1-1; D not resolved. The CDR3 sequence is 13 residues long. Germline lookup yields CDR1 MDHEN and CDR2 SYDVKM. Trimming removed 6 bases at V and 6 bases at J, with 14 bases between. This CDR3 reads CASSLTALAEAFF. The CDR3 DNA reads as TGTGCCAGCAGCCTCACCGCTCTAGCTGAAGCTTTCTTT.

This chain links TRBV2 with TRBJ1-2, with D possibly matching TRBD1 (5 bases). This CDR3 is built from 13 residues. V lost 6 bases, J lost 5 bases, and 13 bases lay in between. Germline CDR1 SNHLY, CDR2 FYNNEI. Written as DNA, the CDR3 is TGTGCCAGCAGAACAGGCCTCGGATATGGCTACACCTTC. This gives the protein CASRTGLGYGYTF.

This chain links TRBV7-9 with TRBJ2-7; 8 nucleotides match TRBD2. This CDR3 spans 14 amino acids. The junction had 3 bases not matched to a gene; V was cut back by 3 bases and J by 2 bases. Germline V gives CDR1 SEHNR, CDR2 FQNEAQ (reference sequence). The DNA for the CDR3 is TGTGCCAGCAGCTTTTACGGGAGGGCCTACGAGCAGTACTTC. It codes for CASSFYGRAYEQYF.

The rearrangement uses TRBV19 and TRBJ1-3; D uncertain. The ends were cut back, 4 bases at V and 0 bases at J, with 10 bases in the middle. This CDR3 contains 15 residues. In germline, CDR1 is LNHDA, CDR2 SQIVND (reference sequence). The chain's CDR3 is CASSNLGSSGNTIYF. The CDR3 nucleotides read TGTGCCAGTAGTAACCTTGGGAGCTCTGGAAACACCATATATTTT. Combining the CDR3 with reference TRBV19 and TRBJ1-3 gives the whole variable domain DGGITQSPKYLFRKEGQNVTLSCEQNLNHDAMYWYRQDPGQGLRLIYYSQIVNDFQKGDIAEGYSVSREKKESFPLTVTSAQKNPTAFYLCASSNLGSSGNTIYFGEGSWLTVV.

In its sample, this clone was seen a few times. This chain connects TRBV7-9 to TRBJ2-1; no clear D gene. The length of the CDR3 is 14 residues. The V gene's germline CDR1 is SEHNR and CDR2 FQNEAQ (reference sequence). V gave up 5 bases and J gave up 0 bases, with 8 bases separating them. CDR3 region: CASSAISSYNEQFF. The CDR3 DNA follows: TGTGCCAGCAGCGCGATTAGCTCCTACAATGAGCAGTTCTTC. Based on the CDR3 plus reference TRBV7-9 and TRBJ2-1, the full variable domain is DTGVSQNPRHKITKRGQNVTFRCDPISEHNRLYWYRQTLGQGPEFLTYFQNEAQLEKSRLLSDRFSAERPKGSFSTLEIQRTEQGDSAMYLCASSAISSYNEQFFGPGTRLTVL.

The CDR3 sequence: CASSLVRAGGLAFF. CDR3 bases: TGTGCCAGCAGCTTAGTCAGGGCAGGGGGGTTAGCTTTCTTT. V gene TRBV11-2 combines with J gene TRBJ1-1; TRBD1 aligns across 7 bases. Germline loops: CDR1 SGHAT, CDR2 FQNNGV. This CDR3 comprises 14 residues. Losses at the gene ends were 1 base for V and 10 bases for J; bases not matched to a gene: 9.

The J gene is TRBJ1-2, the V gene TRBV28; weak D call: TRBD1 (6 bases). V lost 8 bases and J lost 4, with 20 bases in between. This CDR3 comprises 15 residues. Germline CDR1 and CDR2: MDHEN and SYDVKM. The CDR3 sequence is CASLTPDRRSYGYTF. The CDR3 nucleotides read TGTGCCAGCTTAACGCCGGACAGACGTTCCTATGGCTACACCTTC.

With regard to this clone: This sample also contains other DNA sequences that code for the same CDR3. The chain carries TRBV28 and TRBJ2-7; 7 nucleotides line up with TRBD1. Trimming took 5 bases from V and 2 from J; bases not matched to a gene: 0. This CDR3 is built from 12 residues. The germline gives CDR1 MDHEN, CDR2 SYDVKM. CDR3 DNA sequence: TGTGCCAGCAGTACAGGGGCCTACGAGCAGTACTTC. Its translation: CASSTGAYEQYF. Variable domain in full (rest from reference TRBV28 and TRBJ2-7): DVKVTQSSRYLVKRTGEKVFLECVQDMDHENMFWYRQDPGLGLRLIYFSYDVKMKEKGDIPEGYSVSREKKERFSLILESASTNQTSMYLCASSTGAYEQYFGPGTRLTVT.